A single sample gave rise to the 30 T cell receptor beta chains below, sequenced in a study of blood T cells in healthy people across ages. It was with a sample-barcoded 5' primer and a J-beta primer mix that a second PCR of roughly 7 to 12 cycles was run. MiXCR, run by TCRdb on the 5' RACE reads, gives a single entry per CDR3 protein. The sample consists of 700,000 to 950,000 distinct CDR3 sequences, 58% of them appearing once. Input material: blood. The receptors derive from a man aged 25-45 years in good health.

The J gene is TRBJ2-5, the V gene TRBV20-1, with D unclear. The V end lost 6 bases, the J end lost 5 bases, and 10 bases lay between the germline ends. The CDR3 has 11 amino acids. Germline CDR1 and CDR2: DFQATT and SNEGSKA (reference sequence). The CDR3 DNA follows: TGCAGTGCCCCAACCCTGGAGACCCAGTACTTC. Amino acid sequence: CSAPTLETQYF.

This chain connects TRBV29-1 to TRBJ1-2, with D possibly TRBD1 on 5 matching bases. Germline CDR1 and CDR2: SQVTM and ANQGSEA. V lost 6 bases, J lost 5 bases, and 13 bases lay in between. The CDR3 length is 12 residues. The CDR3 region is CSVGVLGYGYTF. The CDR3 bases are TGCAGCGTGGGGGTGCTGGGGTATGGCTACACCTTC.

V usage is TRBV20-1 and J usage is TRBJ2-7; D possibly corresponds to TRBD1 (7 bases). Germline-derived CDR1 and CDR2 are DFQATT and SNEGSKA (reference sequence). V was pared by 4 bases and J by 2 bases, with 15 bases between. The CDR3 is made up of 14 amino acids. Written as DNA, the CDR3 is TGCAGTGCTACGGGGGACAGCCTGACCTACGAGCAGTACTTC. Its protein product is CSATGDSLTYEQYF.

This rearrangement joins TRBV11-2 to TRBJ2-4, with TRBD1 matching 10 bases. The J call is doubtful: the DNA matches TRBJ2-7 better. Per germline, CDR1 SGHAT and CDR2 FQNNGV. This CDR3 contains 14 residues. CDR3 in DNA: TGTGCCAGCAGCTCAGGGACAGGGGTATTCGAGCAGTACTTC. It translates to CASSSGTGVFEQYF.

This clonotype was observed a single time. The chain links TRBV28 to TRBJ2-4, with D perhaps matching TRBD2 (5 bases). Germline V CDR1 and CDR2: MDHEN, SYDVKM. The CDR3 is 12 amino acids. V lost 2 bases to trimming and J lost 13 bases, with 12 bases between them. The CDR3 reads CASSLPFGEQYF. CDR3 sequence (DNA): TGTGCCAGCAGTTTACCGTTTGGGGAGCAGTACTTC.

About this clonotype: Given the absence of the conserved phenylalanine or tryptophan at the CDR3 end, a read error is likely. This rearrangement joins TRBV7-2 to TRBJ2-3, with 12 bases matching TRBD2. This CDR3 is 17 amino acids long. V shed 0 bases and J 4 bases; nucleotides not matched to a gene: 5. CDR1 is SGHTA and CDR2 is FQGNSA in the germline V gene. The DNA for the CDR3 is TGTGCCAGCAGCTTAGCCCCTAGACTAGCGGGGGCAGATACGCAGTATGTT. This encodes CASSLAPRLAGADTQYV.

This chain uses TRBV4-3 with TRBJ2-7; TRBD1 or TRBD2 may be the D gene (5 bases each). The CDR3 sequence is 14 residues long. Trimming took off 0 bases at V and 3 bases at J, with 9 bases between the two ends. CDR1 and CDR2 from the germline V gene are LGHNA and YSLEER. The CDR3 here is CASSQDLGDYEQYF. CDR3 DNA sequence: TGCGCCAGCAGCCAAGACCTGGGGGACTACGAGCAGTACTTC.

The CDR3 region has the DNA TGTGCCAGCAGTGAATCTGGGAAGGGTAGAGATACGCAGTATTTT. Protein product: CASSESGKGRDTQYF. The chain joins TRBV25-1 to TRBJ2-3; D remains ambiguous. The CDR3 loop spans 15 amino acids. Germline-derived CDR1 and CDR2 are MGHDK and SYGVNS. The ends were cut back, 1 base at V and 5 bases at J, with 13 bases in the middle. The full variable domain, rest sourced from reference TRBV25-1 and TRBJ2-3, is EADIYQTPRYLVIGTGKKITLECSQTMGHDKMYWYQQDPGMELHLIHYSYGVNSTEKGDLSSESTVSRIRTEHFPLTLESARPSHTSQYLCASSESGKGRDTQYFGPGTRLTVL.

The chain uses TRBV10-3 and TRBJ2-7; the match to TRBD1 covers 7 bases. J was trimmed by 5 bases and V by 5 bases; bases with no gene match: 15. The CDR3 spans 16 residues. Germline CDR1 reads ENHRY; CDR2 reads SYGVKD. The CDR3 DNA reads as TGTGCCATCAGTAACACAGGGGCACCCCTGATGAACGAGCAGTACTTC. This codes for CAISNTGAPLMNEQYF.

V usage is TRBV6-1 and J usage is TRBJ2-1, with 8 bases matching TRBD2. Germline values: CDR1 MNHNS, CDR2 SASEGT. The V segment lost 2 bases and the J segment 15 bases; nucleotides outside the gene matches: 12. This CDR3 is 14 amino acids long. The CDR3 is CASSENFMAGGPFF. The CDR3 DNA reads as TGTGCCAGCAGTGAAAACTTTATGGCGGGGGGTCCGTTCTTC.

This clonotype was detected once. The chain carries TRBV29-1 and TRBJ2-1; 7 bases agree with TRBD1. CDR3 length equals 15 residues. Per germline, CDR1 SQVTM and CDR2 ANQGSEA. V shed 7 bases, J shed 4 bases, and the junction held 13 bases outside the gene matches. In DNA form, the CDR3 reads TGCAGCGGGGGAAGGCAGGGGGTTAAGTACAATGAGCAGTTCTTC. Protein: CSGGRQGVKYNEQFF.

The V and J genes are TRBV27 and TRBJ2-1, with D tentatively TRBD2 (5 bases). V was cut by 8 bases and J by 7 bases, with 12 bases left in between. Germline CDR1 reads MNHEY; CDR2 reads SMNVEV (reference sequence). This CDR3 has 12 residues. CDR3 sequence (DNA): TGTGCCAGCCGACATTTAGCGAATGAGCAGTTCTTC. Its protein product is CASRHLANEQFF.

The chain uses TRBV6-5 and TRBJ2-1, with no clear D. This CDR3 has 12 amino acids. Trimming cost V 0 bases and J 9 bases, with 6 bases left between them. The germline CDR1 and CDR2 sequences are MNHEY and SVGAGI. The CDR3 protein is CASSYSRSEQFF. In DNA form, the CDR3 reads TGTGCCAGCAGTTACTCAAGATCTGAGCAGTTCTTC.

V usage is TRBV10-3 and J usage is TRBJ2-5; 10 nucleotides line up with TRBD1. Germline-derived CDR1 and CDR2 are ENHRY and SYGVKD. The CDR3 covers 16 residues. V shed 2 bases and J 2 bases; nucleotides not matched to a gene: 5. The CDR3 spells CAISEPGQGIQETQYF. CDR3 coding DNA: TGTGCCATCAGTGAGCCGGGACAGGGGATACAAGAGACCCAGTACTTC.

The CDR3 protein is CASSQDRTGYTF. In DNA form, the CDR3 reads TGCGCCAGCAGCCAAGACAGGACCGGCTACACCTTC. The chain joins TRBV5-1 to TRBJ1-2, with D tentatively TRBD1 (6 bases). V was pared by 4 bases and J by 8 bases, with 12 bases between. The CDR3 consists of 12 residues. In germline, CDR1 is SGHRS, CDR2 YFSETQ.

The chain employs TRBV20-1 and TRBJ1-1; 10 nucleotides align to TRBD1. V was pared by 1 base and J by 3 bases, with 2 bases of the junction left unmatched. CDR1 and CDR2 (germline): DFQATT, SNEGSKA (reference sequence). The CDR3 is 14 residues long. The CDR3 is CSARVGTGDTEAFF. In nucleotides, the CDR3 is TGCAGTGCTAGAGTGGGGACAGGGGACACTGAAGCTTTCTTT.

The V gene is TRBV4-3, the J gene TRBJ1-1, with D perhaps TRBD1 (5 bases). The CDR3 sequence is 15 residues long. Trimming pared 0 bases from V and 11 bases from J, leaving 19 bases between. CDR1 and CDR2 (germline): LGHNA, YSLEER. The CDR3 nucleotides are TGCGCCAGCAGCCAAGAGAGGCTGACAGTACAAGCGGCTTTCTTT. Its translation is CASSQERLTVQAAFF.

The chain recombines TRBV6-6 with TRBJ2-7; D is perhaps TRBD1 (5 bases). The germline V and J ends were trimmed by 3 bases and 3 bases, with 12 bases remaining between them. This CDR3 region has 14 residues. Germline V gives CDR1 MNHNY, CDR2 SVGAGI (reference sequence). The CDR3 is CASSYTIDSYEQYF. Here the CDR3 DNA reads TGTGCCAGCAGTTATACGATCGACAGCTACGAGCAGTACTTC.

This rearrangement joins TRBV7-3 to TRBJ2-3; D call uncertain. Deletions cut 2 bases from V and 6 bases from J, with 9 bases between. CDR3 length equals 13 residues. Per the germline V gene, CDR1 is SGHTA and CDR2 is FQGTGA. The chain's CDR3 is CASSLRQRDTQYF. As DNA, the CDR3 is TGTGCCAGCAGCTTACGTCAAAGGGATACGCAGTATTTT.

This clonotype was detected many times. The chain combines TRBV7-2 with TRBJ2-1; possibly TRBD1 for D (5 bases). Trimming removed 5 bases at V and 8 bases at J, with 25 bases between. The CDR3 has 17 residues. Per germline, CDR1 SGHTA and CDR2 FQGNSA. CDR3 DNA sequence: TGTGCCAGCAGCCAATGGGGCTCGGGCGCGGTGATTGATGAGCAGTTCTTC. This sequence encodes CASSQWGSGAVIDEQFF.

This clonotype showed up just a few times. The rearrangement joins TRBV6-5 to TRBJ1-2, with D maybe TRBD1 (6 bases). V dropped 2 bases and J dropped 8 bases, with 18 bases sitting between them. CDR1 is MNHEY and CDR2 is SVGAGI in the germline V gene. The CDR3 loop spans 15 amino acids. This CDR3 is CASSYDGSGALGYTF. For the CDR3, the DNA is TGTGCCAGCAGTTACGACGGCTCAGGGGCGCTGGGCTACACCTTC.

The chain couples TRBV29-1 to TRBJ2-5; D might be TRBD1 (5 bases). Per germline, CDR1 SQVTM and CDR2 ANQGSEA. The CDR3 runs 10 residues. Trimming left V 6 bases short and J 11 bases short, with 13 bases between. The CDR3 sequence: CSVRTNGQYF. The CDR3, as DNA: TGCAGCGTGCGGACAAATGGGCAGTACTTC.

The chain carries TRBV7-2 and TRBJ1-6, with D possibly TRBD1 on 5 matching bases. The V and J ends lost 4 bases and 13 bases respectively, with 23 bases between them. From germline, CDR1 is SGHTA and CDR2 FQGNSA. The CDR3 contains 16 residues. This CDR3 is CASSSSGDGLIGPLHF. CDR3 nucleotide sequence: TGTGCCAGCAGCTCCAGCGGGGACGGCCTTATTGGGCCCCTCCACTTT.

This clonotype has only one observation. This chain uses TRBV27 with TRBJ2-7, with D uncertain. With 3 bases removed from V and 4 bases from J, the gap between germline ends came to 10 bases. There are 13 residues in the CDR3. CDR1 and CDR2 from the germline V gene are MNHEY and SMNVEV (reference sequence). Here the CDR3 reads CASSLRRPYEQYF. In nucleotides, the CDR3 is TGTGCCAGCAGTTTGAGGCGGCCGTACGAGCAGTACTTC.

CDR3 amino acids: CASAGRPGGYTF. The CDR3 region has the DNA TGTGCCAGTGCGGGACGGCCCGGAGGCTACACCTTC. This chain joins TRBV28 and TRBJ1-2, with D perhaps TRBD1 (5 bases). This CDR3 region has 12 residues. The V end was cut by 9 bases, the J end by 8 bases, with 16 bases between. Germline CDR1 MDHEN, CDR2 SYDVKM.

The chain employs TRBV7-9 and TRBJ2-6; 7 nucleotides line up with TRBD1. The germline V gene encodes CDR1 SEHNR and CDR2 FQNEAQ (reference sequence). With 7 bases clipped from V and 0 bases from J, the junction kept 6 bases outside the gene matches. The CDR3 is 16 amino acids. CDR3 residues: CASNRGTDSGANVLTF. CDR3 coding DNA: TGTGCCAGCAACAGGGGTACGGACTCTGGGGCCAACGTCCTGACTTTC.

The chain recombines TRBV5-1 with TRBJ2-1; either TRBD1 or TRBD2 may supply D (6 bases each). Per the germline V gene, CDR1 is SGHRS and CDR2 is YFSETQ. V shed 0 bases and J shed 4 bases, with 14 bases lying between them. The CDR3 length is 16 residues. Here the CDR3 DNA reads TGCGCCAGCAGCTTGGTTCCCAGGGGACTGTACAATGAGCAGTTCTTC. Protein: CASSLVPRGLYNEQFF.

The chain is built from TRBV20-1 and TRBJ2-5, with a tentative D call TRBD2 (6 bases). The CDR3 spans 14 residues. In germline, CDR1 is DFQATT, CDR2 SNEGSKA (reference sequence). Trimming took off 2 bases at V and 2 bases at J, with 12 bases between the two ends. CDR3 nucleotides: TGCAGTGCTAGACCGGCTAGCGCTCAAGAGACCCAGTACTTC. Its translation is CSARPASAQETQYF.

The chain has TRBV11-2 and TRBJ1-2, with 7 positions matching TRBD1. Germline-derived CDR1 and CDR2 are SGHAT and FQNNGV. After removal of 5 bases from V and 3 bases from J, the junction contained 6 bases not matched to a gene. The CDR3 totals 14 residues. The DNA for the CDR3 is TGTGCCAGCAGCCGGCATGGGACAGACTATGGCTACACCTTC. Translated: CASSRHGTDYGYTF.

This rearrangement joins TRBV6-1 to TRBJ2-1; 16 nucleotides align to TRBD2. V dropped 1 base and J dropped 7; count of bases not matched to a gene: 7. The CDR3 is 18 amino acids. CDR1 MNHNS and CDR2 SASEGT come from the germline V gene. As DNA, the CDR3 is TGTGCCAGCAGTGAAGAGGGACTAGCGGGGGGGCCTCGAAATGAGCAGTTCTTC. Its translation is CASSEEGLAGGPRNEQFF.